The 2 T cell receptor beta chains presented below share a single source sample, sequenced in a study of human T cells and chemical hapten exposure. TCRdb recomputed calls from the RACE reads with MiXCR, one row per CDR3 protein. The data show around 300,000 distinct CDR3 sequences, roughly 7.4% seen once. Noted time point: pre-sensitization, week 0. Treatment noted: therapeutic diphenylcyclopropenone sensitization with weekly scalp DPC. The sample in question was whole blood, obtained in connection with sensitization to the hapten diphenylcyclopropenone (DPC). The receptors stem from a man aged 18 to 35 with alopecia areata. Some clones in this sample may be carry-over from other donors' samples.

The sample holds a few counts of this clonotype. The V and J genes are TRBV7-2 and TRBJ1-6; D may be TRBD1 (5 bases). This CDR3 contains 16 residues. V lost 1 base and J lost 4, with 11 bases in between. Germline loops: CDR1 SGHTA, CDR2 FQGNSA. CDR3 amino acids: CASSLGAGRYNSPLHF. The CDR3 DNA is TGTGCCAGCAGCTTAGGGGCAGGGCGTTATAATTCACCCCTCCACTTT.

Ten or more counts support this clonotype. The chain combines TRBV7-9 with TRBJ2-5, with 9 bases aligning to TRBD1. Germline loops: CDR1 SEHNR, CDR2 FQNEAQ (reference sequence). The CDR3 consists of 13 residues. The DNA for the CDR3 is TGTGCTTCGGACAGGGGAAGGGAAGAGACCCAGTACTTC. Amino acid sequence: CASDRGREETQYF. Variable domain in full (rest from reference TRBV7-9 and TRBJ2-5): DTGVSQNPRHKITKRGQNVTFRCDPISEHNRLYWYRQTLGQGPEFLTYFQNEAQLEKSRLLSDRFSAERPKGSFSTLEIQRTEQGDSAMYLCASDRGREETQYFGPGTRLLVL.